This T cell receptor (beta chain) was obtained from a study of T cells in Graves' hyperthyroidism and ophthalmopathy. Across the study: Upon initial diagnosis and before any treatment, peripheral blood was collected.

A Clinical Activity Score of at least 3, a NOSPECS grade of at least 4 and a duration under 3 months were recorded in the ophthalmopathy patients. Exclusion of patients followed from uncontrolled infection, other autoimmune disease, pregnancy or lactation. Germline values: CDR1 SGHDN, CDR2 FVKESK. The V and J ends lost 0 bases and 1 base respectively, with 7 bases between them. This CDR3 spans 14 amino acids. This clonotype was picked up many times. What it binds is not known. TCR beta CDR3 region amplification was performed from RNA transcripts. A set of HTBI primers served as the primers for a first-round RT-PCR of the TCR CDR3. TCRdb redid the calling of the multiplex PCR reads with MiXCR, one entry per CDR3 protein. Here the sample spans approximately 530,000 distinct CDR3 sequences, 15% to 20% being singletons. Study-wide findings and caveats: Among clonotypes expanded in thyroid above 0.001, most were also found in blood.

Sequenced material: blood. This TCR was recovered from a man aged 40-49 years with Graves' ophthalmopathy. The V call is TRBV14, the J call TRBJ2-7; TRBD2 is a possible D gene (5 bases). CDR3 region: CASSQERDSYEQYF. DNA of the CDR3: TGTGCCAGCAGCCAAGAGAGGGATTCCTACGAGCAGTACTTC.